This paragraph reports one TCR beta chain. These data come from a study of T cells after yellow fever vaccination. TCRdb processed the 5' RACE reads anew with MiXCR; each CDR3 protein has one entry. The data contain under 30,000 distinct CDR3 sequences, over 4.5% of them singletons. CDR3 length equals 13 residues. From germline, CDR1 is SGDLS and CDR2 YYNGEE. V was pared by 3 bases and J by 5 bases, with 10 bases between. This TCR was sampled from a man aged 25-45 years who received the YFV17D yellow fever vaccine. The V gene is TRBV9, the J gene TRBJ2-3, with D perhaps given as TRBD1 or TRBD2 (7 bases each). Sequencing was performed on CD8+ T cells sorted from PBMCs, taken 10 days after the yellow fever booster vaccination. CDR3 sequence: CASSAGGGDTQYF. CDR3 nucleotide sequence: TGTGCCAGCAGCGCAGGGGGGGGAGATACGCAGTATTTT.